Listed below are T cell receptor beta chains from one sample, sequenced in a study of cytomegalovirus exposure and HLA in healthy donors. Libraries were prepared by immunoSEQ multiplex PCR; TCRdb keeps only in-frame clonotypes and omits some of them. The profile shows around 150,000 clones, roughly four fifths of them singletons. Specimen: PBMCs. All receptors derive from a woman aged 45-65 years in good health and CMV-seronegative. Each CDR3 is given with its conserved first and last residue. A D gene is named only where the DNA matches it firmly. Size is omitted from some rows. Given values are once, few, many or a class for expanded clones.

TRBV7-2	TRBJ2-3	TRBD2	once	TGTGCCAGCAGCTTAGGGACTAGTTCGCAGTATTTT	CASSLGTSSQYF
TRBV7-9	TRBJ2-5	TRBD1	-	TGTGCCAGCAGCTCATGGACAATCAGGGGGGAGACCCAGTACTTC	CASSSWTIRGETQYF
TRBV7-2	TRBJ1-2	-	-	TGTGCCAGCAGCTTATATGCGGGCCAATCCCTATATGGCTACACCTTC	CASSLYAGQSLYGYTF
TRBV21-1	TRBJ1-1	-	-	TGTGCCAGCTCGGTTCAGAGGACTGAAGCTTTCTTT	CASSVQRTEAFF
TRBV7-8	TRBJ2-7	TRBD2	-	TGTGCCAGCAGCTTAGGAAGCGGGGCCTACTCTGTAGTATACGAGCAGTACTTC	CASSLGSGAYSVVYEQYF
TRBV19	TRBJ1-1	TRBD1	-	TGTGCCAGTAGTATTACCGGAGGACAGGTTTTTAACACTGAAGCTTTCTTT	CASSITGGQVFNTEAFF
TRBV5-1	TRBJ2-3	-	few	TGCGCCAGCAGCTTGGCCGCGGAGTGGCAGCCGCAGTATTTT	CASSLAAEWQPQYF
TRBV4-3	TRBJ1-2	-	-	TGCGCCAGCAGCCAAGATTTGGCAGGAGGGAGCTATGGCTACACCTTC	CASSQDLAGGSYGYTF
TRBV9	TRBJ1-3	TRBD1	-	TGTGCCAGCAGCGTCGACAGGGCAACCCCTGGAAACACCATATATTTT	CASSVDRATPGNTIYF
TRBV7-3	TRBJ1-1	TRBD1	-	TGTGCCAGCAGCTTAAGAGGGGACAGGGAAGCTTTCTTT	CASSLRGDREAFF
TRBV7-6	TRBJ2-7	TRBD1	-	TGTGCCAGCAGCCGACAGGGATACGAGCAGTACTTC	CASSRQGYEQYF
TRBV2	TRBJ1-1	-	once	TGTGCCAGCAGTCCGACGACAGGTTCGATGAACACTGAAGCTTTCTTT	CASSPTTGSMNTEAFF
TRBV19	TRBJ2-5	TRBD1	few	TGTGCCAGTAGGCAAAGACAGGGGGTCGGGACCCAGTACTTC	CASRQRQGVGTQYF
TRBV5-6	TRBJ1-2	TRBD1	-	TGTGCCAGCAGCTGGGAGGACAGGAACTATGGCTACACCTTC	CASSWEDRNYGYTF
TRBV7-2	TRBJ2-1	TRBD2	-	TGTGCCAGCAGCTTAAGGACTAGCGGTTACAATGAGCAGTTCTTC	CASSLRTSGYNEQFF
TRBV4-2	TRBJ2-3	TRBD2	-	TGTGCCAGCAGCCATTTCGGGGATGGGACTAGCGGGGTCACAGATACGCAGTATTTT	CASSHFGDGTSGVTDTQYF
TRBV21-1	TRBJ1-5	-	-	TGTGCCAGCAGCAACTTCCCTCAAAAAGACAGGGGTGGGCAGCCCCAGCATTTT	CASSNFPQKDRGGQPQHF
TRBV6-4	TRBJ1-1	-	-	TGTGCCAGCAGTAAGGAGCTGAACACTGAAGCTTTCTTT	CASSKELNTEAFF
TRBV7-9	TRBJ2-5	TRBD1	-	TGTTCCAGCAGCCTGCCCCCCGGGACAGGGAAAGAGACCCAGTACTTC	CSSSLPPGTGKETQYF
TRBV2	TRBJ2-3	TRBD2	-	TGTGCCAGCAGTGTAGGCGGGAGTGCAGATACGCAGTATTTT	CASSVGGSADTQYF
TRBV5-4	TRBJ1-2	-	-	TGTGCCAGCAGTCTAGGCGCGGGGGAGATGGGTGGCTACACCTTC	CASSLGAGEMGGYTF
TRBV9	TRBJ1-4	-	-	TGTGCCAGCAGCGTAGAAGGGGCACCCCGTGAAAAACTGTTTTTT	CASSVEGAPREKLFF
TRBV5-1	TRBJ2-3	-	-	TGCGCCAGCAGCTCGACCTCAGGGGCCCTCATAGGTGATACGCAGTATTTT	CASSSTSGALIGDTQYF
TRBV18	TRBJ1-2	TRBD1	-	TGTGCCAGCTCACCGGGACAGGGGGGTAGCTATGGCTACACCTTC	CASSPGQGGSYGYTF
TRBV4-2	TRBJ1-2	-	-	TGTGCCAGCAGCCAAGATTTTACGGTTAGCTATGGCTACACCTTC	CASSQDFTVSYGYTF
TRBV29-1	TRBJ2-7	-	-	TGCAGCGTCGCAACGTACTTTTACGAGCAGTACTTC	CSVATYFYEQYF